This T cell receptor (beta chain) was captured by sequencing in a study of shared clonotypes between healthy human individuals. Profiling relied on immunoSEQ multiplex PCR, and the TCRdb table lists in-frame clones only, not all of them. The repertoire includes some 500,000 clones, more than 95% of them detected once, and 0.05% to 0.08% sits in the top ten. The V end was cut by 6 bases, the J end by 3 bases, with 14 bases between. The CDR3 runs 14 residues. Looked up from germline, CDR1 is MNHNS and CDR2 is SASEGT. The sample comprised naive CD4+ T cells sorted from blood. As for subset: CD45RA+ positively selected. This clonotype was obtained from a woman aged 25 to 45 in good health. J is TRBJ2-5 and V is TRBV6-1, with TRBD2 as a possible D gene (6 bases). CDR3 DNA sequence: TGTGCCAGCAGGGGTGATGGGGGGAAAGAGACCCAGTACTTC. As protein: CASRGDGGKETQYF.